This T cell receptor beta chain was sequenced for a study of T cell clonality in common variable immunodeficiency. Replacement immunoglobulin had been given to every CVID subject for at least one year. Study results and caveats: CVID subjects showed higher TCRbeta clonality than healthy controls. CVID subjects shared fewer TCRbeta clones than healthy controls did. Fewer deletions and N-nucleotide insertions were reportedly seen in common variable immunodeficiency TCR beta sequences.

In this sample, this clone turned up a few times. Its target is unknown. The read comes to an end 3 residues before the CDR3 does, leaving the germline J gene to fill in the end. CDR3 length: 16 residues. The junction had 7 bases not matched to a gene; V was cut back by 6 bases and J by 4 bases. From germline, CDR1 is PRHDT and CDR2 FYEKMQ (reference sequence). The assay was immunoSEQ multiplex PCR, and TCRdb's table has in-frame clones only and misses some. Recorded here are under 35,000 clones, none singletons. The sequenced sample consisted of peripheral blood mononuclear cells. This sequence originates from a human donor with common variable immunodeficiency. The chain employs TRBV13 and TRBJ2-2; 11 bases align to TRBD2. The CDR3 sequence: CASRPSSGGTTGELFF. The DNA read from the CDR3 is TGTGCCAGCAGACCCTCTAGCGGGGGGACCACCGGGGAG.